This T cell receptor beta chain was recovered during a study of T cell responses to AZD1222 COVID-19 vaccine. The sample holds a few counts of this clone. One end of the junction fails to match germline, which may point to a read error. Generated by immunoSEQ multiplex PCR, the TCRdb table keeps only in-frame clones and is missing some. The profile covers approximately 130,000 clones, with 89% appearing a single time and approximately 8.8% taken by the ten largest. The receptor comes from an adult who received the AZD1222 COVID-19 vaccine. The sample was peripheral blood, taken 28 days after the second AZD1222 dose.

CDR3 DNA sequence: TGCAGCGCTGAAATCCAGGATCCGGGCAGTCTCAGAGGAGGCTACACCTTC. This translates into CSAEIQDPGSLRGGYTF. The gene calls are TRBV29-1 and TRBJ1-2; D not certain. The CDR3 is 17 amino acids. The germline V gene has CDR1 SQVTM and CDR2 ANQGSEA. The entire variable domain, with the rest obtained from reference TRBV29-1 and TRBJ1-2, is as follows: SAVISQKPSRDICQRGTSLTIQCQVDSQVTMMFWYRQQPGQSLTLIATANQGSEATYESGFVIDKFPISRPNLTFSTLTVSNMSPEDSSIYLCSAEIQDPGSLRGGYTFGSGTRLTVV.